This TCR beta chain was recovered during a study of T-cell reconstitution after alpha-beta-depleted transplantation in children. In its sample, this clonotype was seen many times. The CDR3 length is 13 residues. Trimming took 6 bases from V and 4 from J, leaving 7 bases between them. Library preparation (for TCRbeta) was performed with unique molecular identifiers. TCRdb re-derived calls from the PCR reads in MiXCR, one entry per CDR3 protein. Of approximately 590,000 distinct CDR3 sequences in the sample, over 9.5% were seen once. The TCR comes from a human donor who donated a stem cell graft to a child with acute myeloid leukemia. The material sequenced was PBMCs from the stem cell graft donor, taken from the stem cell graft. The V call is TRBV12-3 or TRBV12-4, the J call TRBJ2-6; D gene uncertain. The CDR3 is CASSPGGANVLTF. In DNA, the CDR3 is TGTGCCAGCAGCCCTGGAGGGGCCAACGTCCTGACTTTC.